This paragraph reports one T cell receptor beta chain. Its antigen target is currently unknown. Qualities for individual bases were not recorded, and no much larger clone is one base off. These data are taken from a study of blood T cells in healthy people across ages (dated by TCRdb to between 2015 and 2016). Study-wide context: Template switching captured roughly one uniquely barcoded TCR beta cDNA molecule per two T cells in model experiments. Using deep sequencing normalized with unique cDNA molecular identifiers, the study measured how TCR beta repertoire diversity changes with age. The donors were split into four age groups: young (average 16 years), middle-aged (roughly 40), aged (around 67) and long-lived (under 85). The study analyzed two additional independent replicas of 1 million unique cDNA reads from the same blood draw for two donors, one aged 18 to 30 and one aged 80 or older.

V sheds 6 bases and J sheds 8 bases, leaving 17 bases between their ends. The cysteine opens and the phenylalanine closes a CDR3 of 14 amino acids. The kept DNA is CDR3 alone, 42 bases in frame from the first base. Results the study describes overall, beyond this receptor: As age increased, observed TCR beta diversity per million T cells dropped in a roughly linear way, and a significant reduction was already evident by age roughly 36. Estimates of total diversity from one million sequenced T cells were regarded as lower bounds and underestimates. Compared with the aged group, more naive CD4+ T cells, fewer expanded clones and increased TCR diversity were shown by the long-lived group, suggesting age selection. Because donor CMV infection status was unknown, age-related changes in expanded clonotypes were potentially confounded. Conclusive comparison of naive and antigen-experienced compartments was prevented by the profiling of bulk unsorted PBMCs. Observed TCR beta diversity correlated strongly with the percentage of naive T cells measured by flow cytometry.

The method behind the library was 5' RACE. The instrument given in TCRdb is Illumina HiSeq 2500. The second PCR ran for roughly 7 to 12 cycles and used a J-beta primer mix along with a sample-barcoded 5' primer. Each TCR beta cDNA molecule received a unique molecular identifier from a template-switch 5' adaptor carrying 12 random nucleotides. At least 2.5 million CDR3-containing paired-end reads were obtained from each sample. All of the RNA was converted into first-strand cDNA using the Mint cDNA synthesis kit, with a TRBC-specific oligonucleotide serving as the primer. Following uracil-DNA glycosylase treatment, a first 18-cycle PCR with universal primers M1SS and BC2_uni_R was performed on all cDNA. Regarding the original processing steps: For normalization, 1 million high-quality reads were randomly selected from each sample, with every read carrying a distinct molecular identifier. Instead of being binned into consensus sequences, reads with shared molecular identifiers were discarded. MiTCR, with a Q25 quality threshold and the strictest error-elimination algorithm, was used for CDR3 identification, clonotype clustering and error correction. A nonparametric unseen species model with Euler transformation was used to estimate a lower bound on total TCR beta diversity. Clones were called with MiXCR by TCRdb after fastp trimmed the public reads at Q25, and only in-frame beta chains were retained. Records with the same CDR3 protein are collapsed into one entry carrying the most frequent genes and DNA. These V and J calls originate from TCRdb's pipeline instead of the authors' own analysis. Across this sample there are around 1,000,000 distinct CDR3 sequences, with under 30% seen only once. The top ten hold around 0.75% of the sample.

Donors were a few dozen systemically healthy Caucasian individuals from Russia aged about 6 to 100 years. Approximately 9.3 milliliters of peripheral blood were drawn from each donor into EDTA-treated Vacutainer tubes. Ficoll-Paque density-gradient centrifugation was used to isolate PBMCs, with at least 6 million obtained per sample. Total RNA, at least 6 micrograms per sample, was extracted from PBMCs with Trizol reagent. Naive CD45RAhigh/CD27high T cell percentages were measured by flow cytometry on a PBMC aliquot from every donor. The data also belong to a second study, concerning T cells of mothers and their children. The second investigation adds: Nine systemically healthy Caucasian individuals served as donors, namely three mothers together with their six children. cDNA synthesis consumed the entire amount of extracted RNA, loaded at 1.5 ug RNA in each 15 ul reaction. In the second PCR, the M1S primer added sample barcodes and 2-4 random nucleotides. Over 8 million TCR beta CDR3 reads came from each mother, compared with about 3 million reads from each child. In both related and unrelated pairs, thymic selection shapes the output of TCR recombination in a similar way, with inherited differences having only a minor effect. Related mother-child pairs always showed normalized repertoire overlap that was slightly higher than in unrelated mother-child pairs, though the difference was never significant. No persistent microchimeric T cell clones were found, with a detection sensitivity of approximately 100 clones per million clonotypes. To look for features that set related mother-child pairs apart from unrelated individuals, the researchers ran deep NGS to compare the TCR beta repertoires of mothers and children. On average, the children were approximately 11 +/- 4 years old, while the mothers were approximately 41 +/- 4 years old. After adapters were ligated using NEBNext reagents, the libraries underwent 100+100 nt paired-end sequencing on an Illumina HiSeq 2000. To prevent cross-contamination, the mother and child libraries were prepared one month apart and sequenced in separate runs. For each donor, between roughly 500,000 and 2,200,000 distinct TCR beta clonotypes were identified. Naive TCR beta clonotypes were estimated from low-frequency clonotypes matched to each donor's FACS-determined naive share, without sorting.

Source material: blood. The receptor was isolated from a girl aged 2 to 10 in good health. The rearranged segments are TRBV12-3 or TRBV12-4 and TRBJ2-4; the D gene could be TRBD1 or TRBD2, each one agreeing over 5 bases. The base sequence is TGTGCCAGCAGCGGGACGGGGACGGTGGACATTCAGTACTTC. This translates into CASSGTGTVDIQYF.